The subject of this entry is one TCR beta chain. Its antigen remains unidentified. This entry is derived from a study of immune evolution from preneoplasia to lung adenocarcinoma. General study findings and limits: Later-stage lesions appeared to have more T cells, more diversity, less clonality.

Germline V gene lookup returns CDR1 SEHNR and CDR2 FQNEAQ (reference sequence). The CDR3 sequence is 12 residues long. V lost 5 bases to trimming and J lost 8 bases, with 10 bases between them. Patients had resection in Japan or China between the mid-2010s and the late 2010s. After pathologic assessment, macro-dissection selected premalignant or tumor cells for extraction. Measured with immunoSEQ multiplex PCR; TCRdb has only the in-frame clones, and not every one. This table holds under 8,500 clones, 70% to 85% found once. Sample: FFPE minimally invasive lung adenocarcinoma tissue. The sequence came from a person aged 45-69 years with lung adenocarcinoma. This rearrangement joins TRBV7-9 to TRBJ2-1, with TRBD1 as a possible D gene (6 bases). CDR3 amino acids: CASSEQGDEQFF. CDR3 nucleotides: TGTGCCAGCAGCGAACAGGGCGATGAGCAGTTCTTC.